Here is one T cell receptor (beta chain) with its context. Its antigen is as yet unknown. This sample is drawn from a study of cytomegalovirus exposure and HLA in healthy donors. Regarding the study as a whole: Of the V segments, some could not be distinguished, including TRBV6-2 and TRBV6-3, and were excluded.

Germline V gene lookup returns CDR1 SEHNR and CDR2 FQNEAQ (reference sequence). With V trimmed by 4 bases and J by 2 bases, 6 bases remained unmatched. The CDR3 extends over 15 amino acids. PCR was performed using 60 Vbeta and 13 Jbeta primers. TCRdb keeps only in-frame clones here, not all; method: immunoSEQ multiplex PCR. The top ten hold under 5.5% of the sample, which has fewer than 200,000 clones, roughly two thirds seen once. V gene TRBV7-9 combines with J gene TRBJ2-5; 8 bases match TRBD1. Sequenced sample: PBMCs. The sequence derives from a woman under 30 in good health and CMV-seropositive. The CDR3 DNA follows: TGTGCCAGCAGCTACACACAGGGGGGACAAGAGACCCAGTACTTC. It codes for CASSYTQGGQETQYF. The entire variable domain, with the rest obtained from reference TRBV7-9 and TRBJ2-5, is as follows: DTGVSQNPRHKITKRGQNVTFRCDPISEHNRLYWYRQTLGQGPEFLTYFQNEAQLEKSRLLSDRFSAERPKGSFSTLEIQRTEQGDSAMYLCASSYTQGGQETQYFGPGTRLLVL.